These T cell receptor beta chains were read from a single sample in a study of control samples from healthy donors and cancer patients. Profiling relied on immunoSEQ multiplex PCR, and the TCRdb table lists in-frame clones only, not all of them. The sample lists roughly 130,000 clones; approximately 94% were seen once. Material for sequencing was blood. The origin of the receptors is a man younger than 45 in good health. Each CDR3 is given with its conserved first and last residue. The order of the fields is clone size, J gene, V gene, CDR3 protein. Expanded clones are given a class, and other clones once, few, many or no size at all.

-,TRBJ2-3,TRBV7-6,CASSFRAPGADTQYF
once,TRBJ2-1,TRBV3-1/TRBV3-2,CASSQAYLPTSGSYNEQFF
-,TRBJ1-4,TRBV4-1,CASSQDYPEKLFF
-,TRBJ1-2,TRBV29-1,CSVPFGVGYTF
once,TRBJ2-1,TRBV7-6,CASSATSGLRDNEQFF
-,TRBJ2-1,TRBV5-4,CASSFGMGYSYNEQFF
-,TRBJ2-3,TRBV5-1,CASSMPDRTGVPDTQYF
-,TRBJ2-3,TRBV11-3,CASSLSHLSSGGGTDTQYF
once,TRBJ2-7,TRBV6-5,CATWGGSYEQYF
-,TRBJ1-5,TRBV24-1,CATSQQGNQPQHF
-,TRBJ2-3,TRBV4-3,CASSQGTSGGFAPGTDTQYF
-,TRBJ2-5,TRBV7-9,CASRNSGGSETQYF
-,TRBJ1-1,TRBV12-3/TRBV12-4,CASSFELGTEAFF
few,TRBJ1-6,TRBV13,CASSTDRGRMDSPLHF
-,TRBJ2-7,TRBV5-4,CASSLEDRVYEQYF
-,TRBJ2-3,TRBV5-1,CASSQTDTQYF
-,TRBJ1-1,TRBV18,CASSQQGRETEAFF
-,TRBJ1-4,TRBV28,CASSTLRLPGIEKLFF
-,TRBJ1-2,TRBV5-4,CASSLTGTTYGYTF
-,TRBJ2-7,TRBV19,CASSIGQGTSYEQYF
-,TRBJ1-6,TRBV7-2,CASSLLERVGGRSNSPLHF
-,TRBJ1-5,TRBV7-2,CASSLGPPRGRSQPQHF
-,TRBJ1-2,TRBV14,CASSQEPDYGYTF
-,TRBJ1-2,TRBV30,CAWRGGGYGYTF
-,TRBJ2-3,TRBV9,CASSVTSTDTQYF
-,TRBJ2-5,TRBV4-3,CASSQDLAETQETQYF
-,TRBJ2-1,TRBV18,CASSSTGYEQFF
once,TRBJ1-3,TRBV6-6,CASTSGSTGSGNTIYF
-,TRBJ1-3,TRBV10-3,CASLGAHSGNTIYF
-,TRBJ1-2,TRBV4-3,CASSQAPGSNYGYTF
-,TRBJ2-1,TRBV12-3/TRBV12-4,CASSLNNEQFF
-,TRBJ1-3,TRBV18,CASSPPGPSSGNTIYF
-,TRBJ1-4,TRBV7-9,CASSKGGERNEKLFF
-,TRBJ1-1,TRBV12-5,CASGLITGERTEAFF
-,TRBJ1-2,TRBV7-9,CASSPGQGPYGYTF
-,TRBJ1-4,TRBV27,CASSPGQGEHEKLFF
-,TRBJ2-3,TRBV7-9,CASSTGSGTGTDTQYF
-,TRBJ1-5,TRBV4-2,CASSQEGGTGNQPQHF